The clone carrying this T cell receptor beta chain was found a few times. Looked up from germline, CDR1 is SGHNT and CDR2 is YENEEA. The CDR3 contains 14 residues. With 4 bases clipped from V and 6 bases from J, the junction kept 5 bases outside the gene matches. The data originate from a study of T-cell memory formation after mild COVID-19. MiXCR was run by TCRdb on the 5' RACE reads, yielding one entry per CDR3 protein. The sample includes roughly 450,000 distinct CDR3 sequences, roughly 18% seen only once; the top ten take roughly 21%. This receptor was taken from a man in his late teens or twenties who had mild COVID-19 (a few samples of this study predate the infection). Cell type and time point are not known. Sequenced: PBMCs or a T cell subset sorted from them (not recorded which). The rearrangement joins TRBV11-3 to TRBJ2-2; 7 positions match TRBD1. The CDR3, as DNA: TGTGCCAGCAGCTACAGGGGTACAGCCGGGGAGCTGTTTTTT. Protein sequence: CASSYRGTAGELFF.